The T cell receptor beta chain described here comes from a study of CXCR3-negative and CXCR3-positive naive CD8 T cells. cDNA libraries for TRB were generated by 5' RACE incorporating UMI labels. TCRdb re-called the 5' RACE reads, yielding one record per CDR3 amino acid sequence without DNA. Here the sample table reports 56,000 or so distinct CDR3 sequences. Note on this clonotype: Its antigen is undetermined.

The length of the CDR3 is 15 residues. Germline V gene sequence: CDR1 SSHAT, CDR2 FNYEAQ (reference sequence). Study-level findings and limits: The TRBV-TRBJ usage of naive CXCR3-negative and CXCR3-positive cells was similar, but that of memory cells differed. Between one naive subset and the other, surface CD5 was comparable, and TCR strength was inferred from TRB CDR3 properties.

Sequences were obtained from memory CD8+ T cells from blood. This sequence originates from a human donor in good health. Some clones in this sample may be carry-over from other donors' samples. The V gene is TRBV7-7, the J gene TRBJ2-5. The CDR3 is CASSFRSGTEETQYF. Full variable domain (remainder filled in from reference TRBV7-7 and TRBJ2-5): GAGVSQSPRYKVTKRGQDVTLRCDPISSHATLYWYQQALGQGPEFLTYFNYEAQPDKSGLPSDRFSAERPEGSISTLTIQRTEQRDSAMYRCASSFRSGTEETQYFGPGTRLLVL.